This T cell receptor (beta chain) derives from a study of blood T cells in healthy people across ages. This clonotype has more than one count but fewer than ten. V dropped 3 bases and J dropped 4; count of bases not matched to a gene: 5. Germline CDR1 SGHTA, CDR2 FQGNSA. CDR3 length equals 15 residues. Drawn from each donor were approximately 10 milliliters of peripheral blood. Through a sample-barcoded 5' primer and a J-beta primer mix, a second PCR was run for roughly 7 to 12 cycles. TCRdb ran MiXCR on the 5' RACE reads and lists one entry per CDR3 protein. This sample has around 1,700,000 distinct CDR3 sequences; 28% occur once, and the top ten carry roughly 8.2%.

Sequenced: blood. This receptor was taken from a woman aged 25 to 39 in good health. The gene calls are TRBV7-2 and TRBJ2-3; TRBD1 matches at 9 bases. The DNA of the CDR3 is TGTGCCAGCAGCTTCCGGACAGGGGAGGCAGATACGCAGTATTTT. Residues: CASSFRTGEADTQYF.